A single sample is the source of the 20 T cell receptor beta chains below, sequenced in a study of CDR3 diversity in severe acne. TCRdb itself ran the PCR reads through MiXCR, one entry per CDR3 protein. The sample consists of more than 85,000 distinct CDR3 sequences, approximately 47% of them appearing once. Sequences were obtained from blood. The receptors were gathered from a male donor with acne.

The chain carries TRBV7-9 and TRBJ2-7; TRBD1 matches at 11 bases. V trimming: 4 bases; J trimming: 6 bases; junction bases outside the gene matches: 5. The CDR3 has 14 residues. Germline V gene sequence: CDR1 SEHNR, CDR2 FQNEAQ (reference sequence). The CDR3 loop is CASSWDRGKGEQYF. DNA of the CDR3: TGTGCCAGCAGCTGGGACAGGGGGAAGGGCGAGCAGTACTTC.

V is TRBV28 and J is TRBJ2-2, with a possible D match to TRBD1 (5 bases). This CDR3 region has 12 residues. The ends were cut back, 7 bases at V and 9 bases at J, with 12 bases in the middle. Per the germline V gene, CDR1 is MDHEN and CDR2 is SYDVKM. This CDR3 is CASTQGSRELFF. DNA for the CDR3: TGTGCCAGCACTCAGGGTTCCAGGGAGCTGTTTTTT. Full variable domain (missing parts from reference TRBV28 and TRBJ2-2): DVKVTQSSRYLVKRTGEKVFLECVQDMDHENMFWYRQDPGLGLRLIYFSYDVKMKEKGDIPEGYSVSREKKERFSLILESASTNQTSMYLCASTQGSRELFFGEGSRLTVL.

The chain has TRBV3-1 and TRBJ1-2, with D perhaps matching TRBD1 (6 bases). The germline gives CDR1 LGHDT, CDR2 YNNKEL (reference sequence). The V end was cut by 11 bases, the J end by 6 bases, with 19 bases between. The CDR3 is 13 amino acids. CDR3 in DNA: TGTGCCGTTAGGACAGAAGACACCGATGGCTACACCTTC. Its translation is CAVRTEDTDGYTF.

This clonotype was seen more than once but under ten times. A read error may account for a junction end that differs from germline. The CDR3 spells CAWGTRLYGYAF. In nucleotides, the CDR3 is TGTGCCTGGGGGACACGTCTTTATGGCTACGCCTTC. This rearrangement joins TRBV30 to TRBJ1-2; D possibly corresponds to TRBD1 (6 bases). This CDR3 contains 12 residues. Looked up from germline, CDR1 is GTSNPN and CDR2 is SVGIG (reference sequence).

V is TRBV6-4 and J is TRBJ2-1; 8 bases line up with TRBD1. The V and J ends lost 2 bases and 9 bases, in that order; junction bases with no gene match: 3. Germline V CDR1 and CDR2: MRHNA, SNTAGT. CDR3 size: 13 residues. This chain's CDR3 is CASSDTDRGEQFF. In DNA form, the CDR3 reads TGTGCCAGCAGTGACACTGACAGGGGTGAGCAGTTCTTC.

This sequence joins TRBV15 and TRBJ2-5, with a weak D call TRBD1 (6 bases). Germline assignment: CDR1 LNHNV and CDR2 YYDKDF (reference sequence). The CDR3 is 14 residues long. V lost 0 bases to trimming and J lost 3 bases, with 8 bases between them. The CDR3 coding sequence is TGTGCCACCAGCAGAGAGGCAGGGGAAGAGACCCAGTACTTC. It codes for CATSREAGEETQYF.

The chain couples TRBV7-2 to TRBJ1-5; possible D gene TRBD1, 5 bases. V dropped 3 bases and J dropped 6 bases, with 18 bases sitting between them. CDR1 is SGHTA, CDR2 FQGNSA, per germline. The CDR3 is 16 amino acids. CDR3 DNA: TGTGCCAGCAGCTTCGGCGGGACCCCAAGGGTTCAGCCCCAGCATTTT. As protein: CASSFGGTPRVQPQHF.

This clonotype turned up a few times. The chain employs TRBV25-1 and TRBJ2-7; D unclear. Trimming stripped 2 bases from V and 4 bases from J, with 9 bases between. The germline V gene has CDR1 MGHDK and CDR2 SYGVNS. The CDR3 loop spans 13 amino acids. CDR3 protein: CASSEGHEYEQYF. DNA of the CDR3: TGTGCCAGCAGTGAAGGGCATGAGTACGAGCAGTACTTC.

Details on this clonotype: It may be a read error: a sequence one base away is much more abundant. The chain is built from TRBV5-1 and TRBJ2-7; D is unresolved. CDR1 is SGHRS and CDR2 is YFSETQ in the germline V gene. CDR3 length: 17 residues. The CDR3 region has the DNA TGCGCCAGCAGCTTGGAATTCTGGGGTATCGCCTCCTACGGGCAGTACTTC. Amino acid sequence: CASSLEFWGIASYGQYF.

The chain uses TRBV24-1 and TRBJ2-7; TRBD1 matches 11 bases. The CDR3 sequence is 14 residues long. Germline-derived CDR1 and CDR2 are KGHDR and SFDVKD. The V segment lost 3 bases and the J segment 6 bases; nucleotides outside the gene matches: 3. The CDR3 DNA reads TGTGCCACCAGTGATACCGGGACAGGGGGCGAGCAGTACTTC. Encoded protein: CATSDTGTGGEQYF.

This clonotype was seen repeatedly, ten times or more. This chain joins TRBV24-1 and TRBJ1-5; no clear D. Germline V gives CDR1 KGHDR, CDR2 SFDVKD. The CDR3 runs to 14 residues. The germline V and J ends were trimmed by 5 bases and 0 bases, with 7 bases remaining between them. CDR3 amino acids: CATSARDSNQPQHF. CDR3 coding DNA: TGTGCCACCAGTGCCCGAGATAGCAATCAGCCCCAGCATTTT.

The V call is TRBV7-9, the J call TRBJ2-6, with D tentatively TRBD1 (5 bases). In germline, CDR1 is SEHNR, CDR2 FQNEAQ (reference sequence). V lost 5 bases and J lost 4, with 12 bases in between. This CDR3 comprises 15 residues. CDR3: CASSLQGGGANVLTF. CDR3 DNA: TGTGCCAGCAGCCTCCAGGGTGGCGGGGCCAACGTCCTGACTTTC.

This clonotype was seen many times. This chain joins TRBV11-2 and TRBJ2-7; D might be TRBD2 (5 bases). Per the germline V gene, CDR1 is SGHAT and CDR2 is FQNNGV. Trimming removed 6 bases from V and 0 bases from J, with 15 bases in between. CDR3 length: 15 amino acids. The CDR3 protein is CASSPDRGNSYEQYF. The DNA of the CDR3 is TGTGCCAGCAGTCCAGATCGGGGAAACTCCTACGAGCAGTACTTC.

Concerning this clonotype: At one end, the junction sequence differs from germline, possibly due to a read error. The gene calls are TRBV11-1 and TRBJ1-4; D gene uncertain. CDR3 size: 13 residues. Looked up from germline, CDR1 is SGHAT and CDR2 is FQDESV (reference sequence). The CDR3 here is CASADHSREKLSF. The CDR3 DNA sequence: TGTGCCAGCGCAGATCACAGCAGAGAAAAACTGTCTTTT.

The rearrangement joins TRBV20-1 to TRBJ2-3; 9 bases fit TRBD2. V shed 6 bases and J 5 bases; nucleotides not matched to a gene: 15. CDR3 length equals 16 residues. CDR1 and CDR2 from the germline V gene are DFQATT and SNEGSKA (reference sequence). The DNA for the CDR3 is TGCAGTGCCTCACTAGCGGGCGGGAGGGCAGGAGATACGCAGTATTTT. It codes for CSASLAGGRAGDTQYF.

This clonotype was counted many times. This CDR3 reads CASSGGPTRINYGYTF. CDR3 bases: TGTGCCAGCAGTGGAGGCCCCACCCGAATAAACTATGGCTACACCTTC. The chain links TRBV2 to TRBJ1-2; D gene ambiguous. This CDR3 is built from 16 residues. V was trimmed by 4 bases and J by 2 bases, leaving 17 bases between them. Germline V gene sequence: CDR1 SNHLY, CDR2 FYNNEI.

CDR3 bases: TGTGCCAGCAATGATGGGAAAAAGGGAGTTTTACCCCTCCACTTT. It codes for CASNDGKKGVLPLHF. The gene calls are TRBV6-1 and TRBJ1-6; D uncertain. CDR1 is MNHNS, CDR2 SASEGT, per germline. V lost 7 bases to trimming and J lost 12 bases, with 22 bases between them. This CDR3 is 15 amino acids long.

The J gene is TRBJ2-3, the V gene TRBV12-3 or TRBV12-4; D is possibly TRBD1 (6 bases). This CDR3 region has 15 residues. The V end lost 8 bases, the J end lost 1 base, and 16 bases lay between the germline ends. CDR3 region: CASSSADSGTDTQYF. The CDR3 nucleotides read TGTGCCAGCTCCTCCGCGGACAGCGGCACAGATACGCAGTATTTT.

This clonotype was recorded at least ten times. The chain couples TRBV12-3 or TRBV12-4 to TRBJ2-6; D gene ambiguous. The CDR3 is 13 amino acids. Trimming removed 7 bases from V and 2 bases from J, with 6 bases in between. In DNA, the CDR3 is TGTGCCAGCACTCGCGCTGGGGCCAACGTCCTGACTTTC. It translates to CASTRAGANVLTF.

This clonotype showed up many times. The rearrangement joins TRBV7-3 to TRBJ2-1; D ambiguous. Trimming left V 5 bases short and J 5 bases short, with 13 bases between. CDR1 and CDR2 from the germline V gene are SGHTA and FQGTGA. The CDR3 contains 14 residues. In DNA form, the CDR3 reads TGTGCCAGCAGCCCTTCTTTCGCCAACAATGAGCAGTTCTTC. Amino acids: CASSPSFANNEQFF.